This passage covers 11 T cell receptor beta chains from one sample sequenced in a study of early T cells in non-severe SARS-CoV-2 infection. TCRdb reprocessed the 5' RACE reads via MiXCR and lists one record per CDR3 protein. The table includes just under 30,000 distinct CDR3 sequences, approximately 4.8% detected once. The sequencing sample was made of whole blood. These receptors all stem from an adult who was a healthcare worker with PCR-confirmed SARS-CoV-2 infection or an uninfected control (not recorded which).

This clonotype was detected ten times or more. The chain has TRBV29-1 and TRBJ1-1; D remains ambiguous. The CDR3 covers 12 residues. Germline CDR1 is SQVTM and CDR2 is ANQGSEA. V lost 0 bases, J lost 4 bases, and 6 bases lay in between. The CDR3 protein is CSVEDSGTEAFF. The CDR3 DNA sequence: TGCAGCGTTGAAGATTCGGGCACTGAAGCTTTCTTT.

CDR3: CASSERLAGSGELFF. DNA for the CDR3: TGTGCCAGCAGCGAGCGACTAGCGGGGAGCGGGGAGCTGTTTTTT. The chain has TRBV9 and TRBJ2-2; 11 nucleotides match TRBD2. J gave up 7 bases and V 3 bases, and 5 bases lay outside the gene matches. CDR3 length: 15 amino acids. The germline V gene encodes CDR1 SGDLS and CDR2 YYNGEE.

Concerning this clonotype: A read error is possible here, since a much larger clone lies one base away. The chain has TRBV14 and TRBJ2-2; no definite D call. Germline CDR1 SGHDN, CDR2 FVKESK. The CDR3 has 15 residues. This CDR3 is CAGSQGSHRPGELFF. The DNA for the CDR3 is TGTGCCGGCAGCCAAGGATCCCATCGCCCCGGGGAGCTGTTTTTT.

This clonotype was picked up a small number of times. The CDR3 region is CSASAGAVSNQPQHF. As DNA, the CDR3 is TGCAGTGCTAGTGCAGGGGCAGTTAGCAATCAGCCCCAGCATTTT. The chain couples TRBV20-1 to TRBJ1-5, with D perhaps matching TRBD1 (6 bases). Germline V gives CDR1 DFQATT, CDR2 SNEGSKA (reference sequence). This CDR3 spans 15 amino acids. V was shortened by 3 bases and J by 0 bases, with 12 bases between the two germline ends.

This clonotype was seen at least ten times. This chain connects TRBV7-8 to TRBJ2-2; the D call may be TRBD1 or TRBD2 (5 bases each). This CDR3 comprises 14 residues. Trimming removed 1 base at V and 5 bases at J, with 8 bases between. Germline CDR1 SGHVS, CDR2 FQNEAQ. The chain's CDR3 is CASSLGGATGELFF. DNA of the CDR3: TGTGCCAGCAGCTTAGGAGGGGCAACCGGGGAGCTGTTTTTT.

This clonotype was observed a handful of times. The chain carries TRBV4-3 and TRBJ2-2, with a possible D match to TRBD2 (5 bases). Germline CDR1 and CDR2: LGHNA and YSLEER. Trimming stripped 0 bases from V and 3 bases from J, with 8 bases between. There are 15 residues in the CDR3. CDR3 sequence reads: CASSQDLLDTGELFF. The CDR3 DNA follows: TGCGCCAGCAGCCAAGATCTACTAGACACCGGGGAGCTGTTTTTT.

This clonotype was detected ten times or more. The J gene is TRBJ2-7, the V gene TRBV12-5; TRBD1 matches at 7 bases. This CDR3 has 19 residues. The germline CDR1 and CDR2 sequences are LGHNT and FRNRAP. The V gene end was trimmed by 2 bases and the J gene end by 0 bases; junction bases not matched to a gene: 16. This CDR3 is CASGLLPALRQGRSYEQYF. The CDR3 DNA follows: TGTGCTAGTGGTTTGCTACCGGCTTTGCGACAGGGTCGCTCCTACGAGCAGTACTTC. Combining the CDR3 with reference TRBV12-5 and TRBJ2-7 gives the whole variable domain DARVTQTPRHKVTEMGQEVTMRCQPILGHNTVFWYRQTMMQGLELLAYFRNRAPLDDSGMPKDRFSAEMPDATLATLKIQPSEPRDSAVYFCASGLLPALRQGRSYEQYFGPGTRLTVT.

This clonotype was seen many times. The rearrangement links TRBV6-1 to TRBJ1-6; 9 bases align to TRBD1. The CDR3 spans 15 residues. Germline loops: CDR1 MNHNS, CDR2 SASEGT. V trimming: 7 bases; J trimming: 7 bases; junction bases outside the gene matches: 8. The CDR3: CASKNRGRGNSPLHF. CDR3 in DNA: TGTGCCAGCAAAAACAGGGGGCGCGGAAATTCACCCCTCCACTTT.

The sample holds a few counts of this clonotype. V is TRBV12-5 and J is TRBJ2-1; D may correspond to TRBD1 or TRBD2 (6 bases each). There are 13 residues in the CDR3. The germline V gene has CDR1 LGHNT and CDR2 FRNRAP. Between the trimmed V and J ends, which lost 5 bases and 7 bases, there was a span of 12 bases. CDR3 coding DNA: TGTGCTAGTGGTCGGGGGCTGCCGAATGAGCAGTTCTTC. This sequence encodes CASGRGLPNEQFF.

This clonotype was recorded a few times. The rearrangement uses TRBV25-1 and TRBJ2-7; 8 bases map to TRBD1. Germline loops: CDR1 MGHDK, CDR2 SYGVNS. After removal of 9 bases from V and 1 base from J, the junction contained 5 bases not matched to a gene. The CDR3 consists of 13 residues. CDR3 in amino acids: CASSQGESYEQYF. CDR3 in DNA: TGTGCCAGTTCACAGGGGGAGTCCTACGAGCAGTACTTC.

Ten or more counts support this clonotype. This sequence joins TRBV4-2 and TRBJ2-2, with D maybe TRBD1 (5 bases). This CDR3 contains 15 residues. From germline, CDR1 is LGHNA and CDR2 YNFKEQ. Trimming left V 1 base short and J 9 bases short, with 15 bases between. This CDR3 is CASSQARERNRELFF. CDR3 sequence (DNA): TGTGCCAGCAGCCAAGCCAGGGAAAGGAATAGGGAGCTGTTTTTT.